The present TCR beta chain was sequenced within a study of blood T cell repertoires in COVID-19. Study background: Donors in the United States, Italy and Spain gave samples during acute or convalescent COVID-19. PBMCs, B-cell-depleted T cells, or T cells were the source of the cDNA or gDNA that made up the material.

Authors' data handling: Reference gene primer amplification in the assay estimated nucleated cell counts. The data were produced by immunoSEQ multiplex PCR, yet TCRdb's version contains in-frame clones alone and is incomplete. Clone size and V and J calls were adopted from that table, with D and trimming inferred from the DNA. The sample lists roughly 24,000 clones, roughly nine tenths occurring once. This CDR3 spans 13 amino acids. CDR1 is LGHDT and CDR2 is YNNKEL in the germline V gene (reference sequence). The junction had 4 bases not matched to a gene; V was cut back by 2 bases and J by 7 bases. This receptor was taken from a woman in her 70s with active COVID-19. Material: peripheral blood. This rearrangement joins TRBV3-1 (or the pseudogene TRBV3-2) to TRBJ1-1; 7 bases align to TRBD1. The CDR3: CASSQPGQSEAFF. CDR3 sequence (DNA): TGTGCCAGCAGCCAACCGGGACAGAGTGAAGCTTTCTTT.